This T cell receptor (beta chain) was recorded in a study of T cell changes during pregnancy in multiple sclerosis. This clone was picked up one time. Here immunoSEQ multiplex PCR was the method, and the copy in TCRdb shows in-frame clones only, minus some. The sample yields some 80,000 clones, 80% to 95% seen once. The V gene end was trimmed by 1 base and the J gene end by 10 bases; junction bases not matched to a gene: 4. This CDR3 has 13 residues. In germline, CDR1 is SGHVS, CDR2 FNYEAQ. The chain carries TRBV7-6 and TRBJ2-3; 8 bases align to TRBD1. Sequenced material: peripheral blood, taken in the first trimester of pregnancy. This receptor was obtained from a female donor with multiple sclerosis, enrolled in a pregnancy study. In DNA form, the CDR3 reads TGTGCCAGCAGCTTAGATACAGGGGGTGCGCAGTATTTT. It is translated as CASSLDTGGAQYF.